The 2 T cell receptor beta chains in this list originate from one sample, sequenced in a study of CD8 T cells in Susac syndrome. Reverse transcription of roughly 0.45 to 1 ug RNA used random hexamers. TCRdb itself ran the immunoSEQ multiplex PCR reads through MiXCR, one entry per CDR3 protein. The sample carries a few hundred thousand distinct CDR3 sequences, over 90% recorded once. Material for sequencing was CD4+ T cells from PBMCs. Receptor source: a human donor with multiple sclerosis.

This chain links TRBV4-2 with TRBJ2-4; possibly TRBD2 for D (7 bases). V shed 0 bases and J shed 8 bases, with 17 bases lying between them. The germline CDR1 and CDR2 sequences are LGHNA and YNFKEQ. This CDR3 spans 16 amino acids. Here the CDR3 DNA reads TGTGCCAGCAGCCAAGAGGGAGGGGGGGCGTTGGACATTCAGTACTTC. This encodes CASSQEGGGALDIQYF.

The gene calls are TRBV27 and TRBJ2-3; D assignment may be TRBD1 or TRBD2 (7 bases each). The CDR3 length is 14 residues. V gave up 8 bases and J gave up 6 bases, with 18 bases separating them. In germline, CDR1 is MNHEY, CDR2 SMNVEV (reference sequence). The CDR3 here is CASSQFRGGDTQYF. DNA of the CDR3: TGTGCCAGCTCCCAATTCAGGGGGGGGGATACGCAGTATTTT.